Listed here are 28 T cell receptor beta chains from one sample, sequenced in a study of T cells in tumors after PD-1 blockade. TCRdb keeps only in-frame clones here, not all; method: immunoSEQ multiplex PCR. Here the sample spans over 30,000 clones, about 77% being singletons. The sequencing here drew on PBMCs, taken before anti-PD-1 treatment. The receptors derive from a human donor with basal cell carcinoma.

The V and J genes are TRBV5-1 and TRBJ1-1; no definite D call. V lost 0 bases, J lost 11 bases, and 11 bases lay in between. The germline V gene encodes CDR1 SGHRS and CDR2 YFSETQ. The length of the CDR3 is 12 residues. CDR3 coding DNA: TGCGCCAGCAGCTTGGAGGGAGGGTATGCTTTCTTT. As protein: CASSLEGGYAFF.

The rearrangement links TRBV5-6 to TRBJ1-2; 8 nucleotides match TRBD1. CDR3 length equals 16 residues. The V gene end was trimmed by 7 bases and the J gene end by 4 bases; junction bases not matched to a gene: 15. Looked up from germline, CDR1 is SGHDT and CDR2 is YYEEEE. Here the CDR3 DNA reads TGTGCCAGCGGACAGGGATCGGTCCCCGTACTCTATGGCTACACCTTC. This sequence encodes CASGQGSVPVLYGYTF.

This clone was counted once. The CDR3 loop reads CASSVSGSGGPHEQFF. CDR3 nucleotide sequence: TGTGCCAGCAGCGTGAGTGGGTCGGGGGGGCCCCATGAGCAGTTCTTC. The chain uses TRBV9 and TRBJ2-1, with 8 bases that match TRBD2. The CDR3 sequence is 16 residues long. V shed 2 bases and J 8 bases; nucleotides not matched to a gene: 12. Germline CDR1 SGDLS, CDR2 YYNGEE.

The V gene is TRBV19, the J gene TRBJ1-5; D is ambiguous. The CDR3 is made up of 14 amino acids. V lost 1 base and J lost 7, with 11 bases in between. The germline gives CDR1 LNHDA, CDR2 SQIVND (reference sequence). CDR3 protein: CASSIVAARQPQHF. CDR3 DNA: TGTGCCAGTAGTATAGTCGCGGCCCGACAGCCCCAGCATTTT.

The V and J genes are TRBV20-1 and TRBJ1-2; 10 bases are a match to TRBD1. This CDR3 region has 14 residues. J was trimmed by 1 base and V by 4 bases; bases with no gene match: 3. CDR1 is DFQATT, CDR2 SNEGSKA, per germline (reference sequence). CDR3 loop: CSANDRGRNYGYTF. CDR3 sequence (DNA): TGCAGTGCTAATGACAGGGGGCGTAACTATGGCTACACCTTC.

The chain is built from TRBV5-1 and TRBJ1-4; weak D call: TRBD1 (6 bases). The germline V gene has CDR1 SGHRS and CDR2 YFSETQ. The CDR3 loop spans 13 amino acids. Trimming removed 4 bases at V and 7 bases at J, with 11 bases between. The CDR3 sequence is CASSPDSFEKLFF. In DNA form, the CDR3 reads TGCGCCAGCAGCCCGGACAGTTTTGAAAAACTGTTTTTT.

This clone was detected only a few times. The chain uses TRBV19 and TRBJ2-1; 8 bases agree with TRBD1. Looked up from germline, CDR1 is LNHDA and CDR2 is SQIVND (reference sequence). V was pared by 6 bases and J by 2 bases, with 6 bases of the junction left unmatched. The CDR3 consists of 15 residues. The CDR3 bases are TGTGCCAGTAGGCATGGACAGGGACCCTACAATGAGCAGTTCTTC. It specifies CASRHGQGPYNEQFF.

This chain uses TRBV5-1 with TRBJ2-5, with D possibly matching TRBD1 (6 bases). The CDR3 is 14 amino acids. V gave up 4 bases and J gave up 2 bases, with 12 bases separating them. Germline V lookup: CDR1 SGHRS, CDR2 YFSETQ. CDR3 loop: CASSSRTEQETQYF. The DNA of the CDR3 is TGCGCCAGCAGCAGCAGGACAGAACAAGAGACCCAGTACTTC.

As for this clone: Germline and junction disagree at one end, which may indicate a read error. This chain's CDR3 is CASSVTGLSGANVLTF. The CDR3 DNA sequence: TGTGCCAGCAGCGTAACTGGCCTCTCTGGGGCCAACGTCCTGACTTTC. The chain carries TRBV7-3 and TRBJ2-6, with D uncertain. There are 16 residues in the CDR3. Germline V gene data show CDR1 as SGHTA and CDR2 as FQGTGA.

This clone was detected only once. The gene calls are TRBV5-1 and TRBJ1-4, with 7 bases that match TRBD1. The CDR3 is 17 amino acids. V lost 3 bases to trimming and J lost 5 bases; unmatched junction nucleotides: 13. Germline lookup yields CDR1 SGHRS and CDR2 YFSETQ. The CDR3 sequence: CASSSSLPGTENEKLFF. Here the CDR3 DNA reads TGCGCCAGCAGCTCGTCACTTCCCGGGACAGAAAATGAAAAACTGTTTTTT.

J is TRBJ2-3 and V is TRBV4-2, with a weak D call TRBD2 (5 bases). There are 17 residues in the CDR3. The germline CDR1 and CDR2 sequences are LGHNA and YNFKEQ. Trimming left V 1 base short and J 5 bases short, with 19 bases between. The DNA for the CDR3 is TGTGCCAGCAGCCAAGTCGGGGTACGTGGATCAGTAGATACGCAGTATTTT. The encoded protein is CASSQVGVRGSVDTQYF.

The genes are TRBV5-4 and TRBJ2-6; no definite D call. Germline lookup yields CDR1 SGHNT and CDR2 YYREEE (reference sequence). The V end was cut by 0 bases, the J end by 0 bases, with 7 bases between. The CDR3 contains 16 residues. The CDR3 nucleotides read TGTGCCAGCAGCTTGGACATTATCTCTGGGGCCAACGTCCTGACTTTC. Its translation: CASSLDIISGANVLTF.

The chain is built from TRBV29-1 and TRBJ2-1; the match to TRBD2 covers 14 bases. Germline values: CDR1 SQVTM, CDR2 ANQGSEA. Trimming cost V 4 bases and J 0 bases; bases outside gene matches: 2. The CDR3 is 16 residues long. The CDR3 reads CSVVGTSGSSYNEQFF. CDR3 bases: TGCAGCGTTGTAGGGACTAGCGGGAGCTCCTACAATGAGCAGTTCTTC.

In this sample, this clone turned up once. The V and J genes are TRBV2 and TRBJ1-4, with 7 bases matching TRBD1. CDR1 and CDR2 from the germline V gene are SNHLY and FYNNEI. The CDR3 is 16 amino acids. The J segment lost 7 bases and the V segment lost 8 bases, leaving 16 bases of the junction unmatched. The CDR3 protein is CASFTDAGQSAEKLFF. CDR3 DNA: TGTGCCAGCTTTACCGACGCGGGACAGTCGGCTGAAAAACTGTTTTTT.

The chain carries TRBV4-3 and TRBJ2-3, with 7 bases aligning to TRBD1. V lost 5 bases and J lost 6; bases outside the gene matches: 17. Germline CDR1 and CDR2: LGHNA and YSLEER. The CDR3 covers 17 residues. The DNA for the CDR3 is TGCGCCAGCAGCACCCTGGGCCAGGGGGATTTTGAGGATACGCAGTATTTT. This translates into CASSTLGQGDFEDTQYF.

The CDR3 loop reads CASSLDWGGSYEQYF. CDR3 DNA: TGTGCCAGTAGCCTGGATTGGGGGGGGTCCTACGAGCAGTACTTC. The V and J genes are TRBV28 and TRBJ2-7; 7 bases match TRBD2. Trimming took 9 bases from V and 1 from J; bases not matched to a gene: 12. CDR3 length: 15 amino acids. Per the germline V gene, CDR1 is MDHEN and CDR2 is SYDVKM.

The CDR3 region has the DNA TGTGCCAGCAGCTTAGCTGGCGAATCAGAGACCAAAAACATTCAGTACTTC. As protein: CASSLAGESETKNIQYF. The chain combines TRBV7-2 with TRBJ2-4, with D hard to call. V was shortened by 0 bases and J by 2 bases, with 14 bases between the two germline ends. CDR3 length: 17 residues. Germline V lookup: CDR1 SGHTA, CDR2 FQGNSA.

The CDR3 DNA sequence: TGTGCCAGCAGCGAAGGACAGGGGGACACCGGGGAGCTGTTTTTT. Amino acid sequence: CASSEGQGDTGELFF. V usage is TRBV9 and J usage is TRBJ2-2, with 10 bases fitting TRBD1. The CDR3 length is 15 residues. V lost 3 bases, J lost 3 bases, and 2 bases stayed unmatched. Germline assignment: CDR1 SGDLS and CDR2 YYNGEE.

This clone was counted at least ten times. This chain connects TRBV4-3 to TRBJ1-2, with 7 nucleotides matching TRBD1. V gave up 5 bases and J gave up 4 bases; unmatched junction bases: 1. Germline V gives CDR1 LGHNA, CDR2 YSLEER. The CDR3 has 12 residues. The CDR3 region is CASSYRGYGYTF. DNA of the CDR3: TGCGCCAGCAGCTACAGGGGCTATGGCTACACCTTC.

This clone occurred many times. The rearrangement joins TRBV19 to TRBJ2-2; D may correspond to TRBD1 or TRBD2 (6 bases each). The germline V gene has CDR1 LNHDA and CDR2 SQIVND (reference sequence). Trimming cost V 3 bases and J 5 bases, with 13 bases left between them. CDR3 length equals 15 residues. The CDR3 DNA follows: TGTGCCAGTAGTATTTCGGGGGCTCCGACCGGGGAGCTGTTTTTT. Translation: CASSISGAPTGELFF.

This chain joins TRBV3-1 (or the pseudogene TRBV3-2) and TRBJ2-7, with a tentative D call TRBD2 (6 bases). The V end lost 0 bases, the J end lost 6 bases, and 15 bases lay between the germline ends. The CDR3 sequence is 15 residues long. CDR1 is LGHDT and CDR2 is YNNKEL in the germline V gene (reference sequence). The CDR3 sequence: CASSQDGAGGAEQYF. The CDR3, as DNA: TGTGCCAGCAGCCAAGATGGGGCAGGAGGGGCCGAGCAGTACTTC.

This clone was recorded a few times. V and J are TRBV30 and TRBJ2-2; no reliable D call. The CDR3 runs to 12 residues. Trimming left V 0 bases short and J 8 bases short, with 7 bases between. Germline values: CDR1 GTSNPN, CDR2 SVGIG (reference sequence). The CDR3 bases are TGTGCCTGGAGTGTAGGGCTGGGGGAGCTGTTTTTT. It specifies CAWSVGLGELFF.

The gene calls are TRBV9 and TRBJ2-1; 11 bases match TRBD2. The germline gives CDR1 SGDLS, CDR2 YYNGEE. This CDR3 has 16 amino acids. Trimming took 0 bases from V and 9 from J; bases not matched to a gene: 8. CDR3 nucleotide sequence: TGTGCCAGCAGCGTAGGGGTAGCGGGGGGGCGGAGTGAGCAGTTCTTC. Protein sequence: CASSVGVAGGRSEQFF.

The rearrangement links TRBV28 to TRBJ2-5; 9 positions match TRBD2. Germline values: CDR1 MDHEN, CDR2 SYDVKM. This CDR3 spans 18 amino acids. Unmatched junction bases numbered 16, after V lost 5 bases and J lost 3 bases. For the CDR3, the DNA is TGTGCCAGCAGTGCGTCTCTAGGGCTAGCGGGAAATGAAGAGACCCAGTACTTC. It is translated as CASSASLGLAGNEETQYF.

The chain combines TRBV7-2 with TRBJ2-5; 15 bases are shared with TRBD2. Trimming at V came to 3 bases and at J to 5 bases, leaving 4 bases not matched to a gene. Germline V gene sequence: CDR1 SGHTA, CDR2 FQGNSA. The length of the CDR3 is 16 residues. DNA for the CDR3: TGTGCCAGCAGCTTGACCGGGACTAGCGGGAGGGAGACCCAGTACTTC. It codes for CASSLTGTSGRETQYF.

The chain has TRBV6-2 or TRBV6-3 and TRBJ2-3; D is possibly TRBD1 (7 bases). The V gene's germline CDR1 is MNHEY and CDR2 SVGEGT. The ends were cut back, 0 bases at V and 0 bases at J, with 16 bases in the middle. This CDR3 comprises 18 residues. CDR3 in amino acids: CASSYSSDRDSSTDTQYF. CDR3 nucleotides: TGTGCCAGCAGTTACTCGAGCGACAGGGACTCTAGCACAGATACGCAGTATTTT.

This clone has a handful of counts. The chain employs TRBV6-5 and TRBJ2-1; possibly TRBD2 for D (5 bases). Germline V gene data show CDR1 as MNHEY and CDR2 as SVGAGI. V lost 0 bases to trimming and J lost 2 bases, with 11 bases between them. The CDR3 consists of 16 residues. The CDR3 is CASSYSGRGPYNEQFF. DNA for the CDR3: TGTGCCAGCAGTTACTCGGGGAGAGGCCCCTACAATGAGCAGTTCTTC.

This clone was detected many times. The rearrangement uses TRBV11-1 and TRBJ2-7; D not certain. This CDR3 region has 16 residues. CDR1 and CDR2 from the germline V gene are SGHAT and FQDESV (reference sequence). The V and J ends lost 5 bases and 4 bases respectively, with 21 bases between them. CDR3 DNA: TGTGCCAGCAGCCTCAATGGCGGCAGCGATCCTTACGAGCAGTACTTC. As protein: CASSLNGGSDPYEQYF. Combining the CDR3 with reference TRBV11-1 and TRBJ2-7 gives the whole variable domain EAEVAQSPRYKITEKSQAVAFWCDPISGHATLYWYRQILGQGPELLVQFQDESVVDDSQLPKDRFSAERLKGVDSTLKIQPAELGDSAMYLCASSLNGGSDPYEQYFGPGTRLTVT.